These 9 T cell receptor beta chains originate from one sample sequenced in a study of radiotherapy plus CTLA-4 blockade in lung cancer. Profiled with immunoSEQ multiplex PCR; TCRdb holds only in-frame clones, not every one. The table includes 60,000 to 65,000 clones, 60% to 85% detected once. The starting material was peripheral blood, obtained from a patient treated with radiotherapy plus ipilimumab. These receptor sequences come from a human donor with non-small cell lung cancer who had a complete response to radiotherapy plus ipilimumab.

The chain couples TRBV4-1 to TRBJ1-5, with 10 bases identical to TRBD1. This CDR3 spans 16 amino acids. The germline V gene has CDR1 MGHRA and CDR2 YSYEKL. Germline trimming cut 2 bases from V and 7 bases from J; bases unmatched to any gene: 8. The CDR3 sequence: CASSQLPGQGNQPQHF. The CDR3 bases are TGCGCCAGCAGCCAATTACCGGGACAGGGGAACCAGCCCCAGCATTTT.

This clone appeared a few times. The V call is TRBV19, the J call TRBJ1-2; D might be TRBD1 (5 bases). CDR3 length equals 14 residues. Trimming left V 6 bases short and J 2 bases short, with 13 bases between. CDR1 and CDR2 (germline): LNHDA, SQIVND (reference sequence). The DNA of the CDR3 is TGTGCCAGTAGGAAAGGGGACGGGAACTATGGCTACACCTTC. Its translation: CASRKGDGNYGYTF. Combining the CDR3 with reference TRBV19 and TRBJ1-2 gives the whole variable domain DGGITQSPKYLFRKEGQNVTLSCEQNLNHDAMYWYRQDPGQGLRLIYYSQIVNDFQKGDIAEGYSVSREKKESFPLTVTSAQKNPTAFYLCASRKGDGNYGYTFGSGTRLTVV.

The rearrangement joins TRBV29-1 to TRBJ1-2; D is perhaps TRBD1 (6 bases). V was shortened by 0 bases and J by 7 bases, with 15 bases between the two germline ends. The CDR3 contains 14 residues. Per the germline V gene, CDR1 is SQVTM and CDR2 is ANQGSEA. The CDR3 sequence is CSVEDLRGAGGYTF. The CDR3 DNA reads TGCAGCGTTGAAGATCTTCGGGGGGCAGGTGGCTACACCTTC.

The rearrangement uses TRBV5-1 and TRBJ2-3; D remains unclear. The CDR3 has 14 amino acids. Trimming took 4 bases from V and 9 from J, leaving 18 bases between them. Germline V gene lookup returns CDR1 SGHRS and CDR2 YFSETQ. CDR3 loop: CASSPAAEDGTQYF. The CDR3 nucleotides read TGCGCCAGCAGCCCGGCGGCCGAGGATGGAACGCAGTATTTT.

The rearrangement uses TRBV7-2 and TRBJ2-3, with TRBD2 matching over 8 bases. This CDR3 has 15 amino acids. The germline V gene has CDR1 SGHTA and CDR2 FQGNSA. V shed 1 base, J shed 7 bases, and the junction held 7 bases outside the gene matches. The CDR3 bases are TGTGCCAGCAGCTTAGGAGCGGGGGCGGCCTATACGCAGTATTTT. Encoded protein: CASSLGAGAAYTQYF. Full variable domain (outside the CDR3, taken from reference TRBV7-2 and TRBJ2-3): GAGVSQSPSNKVTEKGKDVELRCDPISGHTALYWYRQSLGQGLEFLIYFQGNSAPDKSGLPSDRFSAERTGGSVSTLTIQRTQQEDSAVYLCASSLGAGAAYTQYFGPGTRLTVL.

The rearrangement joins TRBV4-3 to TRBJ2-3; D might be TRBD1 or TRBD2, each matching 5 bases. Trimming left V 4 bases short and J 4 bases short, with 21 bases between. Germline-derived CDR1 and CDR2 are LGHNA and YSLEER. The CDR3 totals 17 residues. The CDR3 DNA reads TGCGCCAGCAGCCTGAAAGGACGGGGCGTTTTATCAGATACGCAGTATTTT. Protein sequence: CASSLKGRGVLSDTQYF.

DNA for the CDR3: TGCGCCAGCAGCCCCGGGATACGGCAGTACTTC. It translates to CASSPGIRQYF. The chain joins TRBV5-1 to TRBJ2-7; D possibly corresponds to TRBD2 (5 bases). Germline CDR1 is SGHRS and CDR2 is YFSETQ. V was shortened by 4 bases and J by 9 bases, with 11 bases between the two germline ends. The CDR3 length is 11 residues.

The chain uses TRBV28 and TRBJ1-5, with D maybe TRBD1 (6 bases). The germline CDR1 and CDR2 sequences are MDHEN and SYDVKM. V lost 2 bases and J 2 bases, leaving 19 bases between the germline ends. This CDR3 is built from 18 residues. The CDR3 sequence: CASSLRRATGWGNQPQHF. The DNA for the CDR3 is TGTGCCAGCAGTTTAAGACGAGCCACAGGGTGGGGCAATCAGCCCCAGCATTTT.

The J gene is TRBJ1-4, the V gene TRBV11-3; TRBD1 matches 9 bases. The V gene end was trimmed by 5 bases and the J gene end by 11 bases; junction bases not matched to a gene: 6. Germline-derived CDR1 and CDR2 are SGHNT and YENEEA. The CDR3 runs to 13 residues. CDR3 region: CASSGQGRGKLFF. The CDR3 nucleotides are TGTGCCAGCAGCGGACAGGGGAGGGGGAAACTGTTTTTT.